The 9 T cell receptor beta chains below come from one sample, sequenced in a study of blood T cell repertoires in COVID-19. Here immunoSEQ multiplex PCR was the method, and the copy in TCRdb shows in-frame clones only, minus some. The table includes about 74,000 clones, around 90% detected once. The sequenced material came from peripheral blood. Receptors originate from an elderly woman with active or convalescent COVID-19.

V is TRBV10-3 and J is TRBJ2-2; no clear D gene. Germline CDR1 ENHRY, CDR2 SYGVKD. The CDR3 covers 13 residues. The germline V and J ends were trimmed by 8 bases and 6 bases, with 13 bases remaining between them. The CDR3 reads CAISVPEPGELFF. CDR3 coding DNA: TGTGCCATCTCCGTACCGGAGCCCGGGGAGCTGTTTTTT.

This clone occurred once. For the CDR3, the DNA is TGTGCTAGTGCCCTAGACGCAGCTTACTATGGCTACACCTTC. Translation: CASALDAAYYGYTF. The rearrangement uses TRBV12-5 and TRBJ1-2; D is undetermined. Trimming pared 7 bases from V and 3 bases from J, leaving 15 bases between. Germline V lookup: CDR1 LGHNT, CDR2 FRNRAP. This CDR3 spans 14 amino acids.

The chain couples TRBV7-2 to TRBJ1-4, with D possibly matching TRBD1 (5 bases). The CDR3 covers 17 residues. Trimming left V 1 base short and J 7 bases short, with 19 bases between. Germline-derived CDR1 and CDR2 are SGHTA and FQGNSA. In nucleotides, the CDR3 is TGTGCCAGCAGCTTAGTGGTACGCAGGGCCCAAGGTGAAAAACTGTTTTTT. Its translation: CASSLVVRRAQGEKLFF.

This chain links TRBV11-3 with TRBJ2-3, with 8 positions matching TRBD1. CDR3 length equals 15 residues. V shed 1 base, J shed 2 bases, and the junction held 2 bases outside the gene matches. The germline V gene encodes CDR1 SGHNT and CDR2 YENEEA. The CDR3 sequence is CASSLGTGPTDTQYF. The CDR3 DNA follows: TGTGCCAGCAGCTTAGGGACAGGGCCCACAGATACGCAGTATTTT.

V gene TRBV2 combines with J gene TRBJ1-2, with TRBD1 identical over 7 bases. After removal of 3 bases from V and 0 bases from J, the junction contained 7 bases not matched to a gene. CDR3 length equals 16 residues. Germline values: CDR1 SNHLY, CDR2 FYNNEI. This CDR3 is CASSERQGVSNYGYTF. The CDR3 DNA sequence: TGTGCCAGCAGTGAGAGGCAGGGGGTCTCTAACTATGGCTACACCTTC.

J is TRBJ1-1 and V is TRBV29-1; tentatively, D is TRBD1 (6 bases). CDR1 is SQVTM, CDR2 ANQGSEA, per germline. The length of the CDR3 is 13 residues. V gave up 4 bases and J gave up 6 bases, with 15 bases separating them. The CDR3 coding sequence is TGCAGCGTTGCTCGTGGCAGGGGCGCTGAAGCTTTCTTT. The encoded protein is CSVARGRGAEAFF.

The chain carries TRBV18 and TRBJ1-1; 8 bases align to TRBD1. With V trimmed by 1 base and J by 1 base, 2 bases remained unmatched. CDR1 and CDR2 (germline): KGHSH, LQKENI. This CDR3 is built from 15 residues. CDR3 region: CASSPRGTGNTEAFF. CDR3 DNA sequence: TGTGCCAGCTCACCACGGGGGACAGGGAACACTGAAGCTTTCTTT.

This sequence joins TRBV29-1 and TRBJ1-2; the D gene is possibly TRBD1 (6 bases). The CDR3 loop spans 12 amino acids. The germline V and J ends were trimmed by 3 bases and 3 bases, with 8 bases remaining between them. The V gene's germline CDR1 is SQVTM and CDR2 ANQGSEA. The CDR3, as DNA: TGCAGCGTTGACAGGGGAGACTATGGCTACACCTTC. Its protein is CSVDRGDYGYTF. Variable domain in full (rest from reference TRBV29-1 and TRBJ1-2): SAVISQKPSRDICQRGTSLTIQCQVDSQVTMMFWYRQQPGQSLTLIATANQGSEATYESGFVIDKFPISRPNLTFSTLTVSNMSPEDSSIYLCSVDRGDYGYTFGSGTRLTVV.

The CDR3: CASSPRDTLNVLTF. Written as DNA, the CDR3 is TGTGCCAGCAGCCCAAGAGACACCTTAAACGTCCTGACTTTC. The chain is built from TRBV7-2 and TRBJ2-6; D is uncertain. V was cut by 5 bases and J by 10 bases, with 15 bases left in between. CDR3 length: 14 amino acids. Germline V lookup: CDR1 SGHTA, CDR2 FQGNSA.